A single sample is the source of the 13 T cell receptor beta chains below, sequenced in a study of identical twins. TCRdb reanalysed the 5' RACE reads using MiXCR and keeps one entry per CDR3 protein. The sample includes around 490,000 distinct CDR3 sequences, about 16% seen only once; the top ten take roughly 0.42%. This sample also appeared in a second study, on yellow fever vaccine responses in identical twins.

The sample consisted of CD4+ T cells sorted from blood. The receptors shown here come from a young woman in good health.

This clonotype showed up just a few times. The V gene is TRBV18, the J gene TRBJ1-4; 8 positions match TRBD1. This CDR3 is built from 14 residues. The trim removed 4 bases at V and 5 bases at J, leaving 3 bases unmatched. The germline gives CDR1 KGHSH, CDR2 LQKENI. The CDR3 DNA sequence: TGTGCCAGCTCACGGACAGGGACGAATGAAAAACTGTTTTTT. Its protein is CASSRTGTNEKLFF.

This clonotype showed up just a few times. V is TRBV20-1 and J is TRBJ2-1, with TRBD2 matching over 12 bases. Germline CDR1 reads DFQATT; CDR2 reads SNEGSKA (reference sequence). J was trimmed by 10 bases and V by 2 bases; bases with no gene match: 6. The CDR3 totals 14 residues. The CDR3 protein is CSARLAGGPAEQFF. The CDR3 nucleotides read TGCAGTGCTAGACTAGCGGGAGGGCCGGCCGAGCAGTTCTTC.

In this sample, this clonotype turned up a few times. The rearrangement joins TRBV28 to TRBJ2-3, with TRBD2 matching 16 bases. The CDR3 totals 18 residues. Germline CDR1 reads MDHEN; CDR2 reads SYDVKM. Germline trimming cut 6 bases from V and 7 bases from J; bases unmatched to any gene: 13. DNA of the CDR3: TGTGCCAGCAGCCGACCGGGACTAGCGGGGGGGCAGGGAAATACGCAGTATTTT. Amino acids: CASSRPGLAGGQGNTQYF.

This chain links TRBV11-2 with TRBJ2-1; possible D gene TRBD2, 5 bases. The CDR3 consists of 13 residues. Germline values: CDR1 SGHAT, CDR2 FQNNGV. In DNA, the CDR3 is TGTGCAGGATCCAGCGGAGCCTCCAATGAGCAGTTCTTC. This sequence encodes CAGSSGASNEQFF. The variable domain in full, completed from reference TRBV11-2 and TRBJ2-1, reads EAGVAQSPRYKIIEKRQSVAFWCNPISGHATLYWYQQILGQGPKLLIQFQNNGVVDDSQLPKDRFSAERLKGVDSTLKIQPAKLEDSAVYLCAGSSGASNEQFFGPGTRLTVL.

The chain has TRBV6-1 and TRBJ1-2, with a tentative D call TRBD1 (5 bases). The germline V gene has CDR1 MNHNS and CDR2 SASEGT. This CDR3 has 15 residues. V was clipped by 7 bases and J by 0 bases, with 15 bases between them. The CDR3 reads CASTHFGGTNYGYTF. The CDR3 nucleotides read TGTGCCAGCACCCACTTCGGGGGGACTAACTATGGCTACACCTTC.

This clonotype has a count of ten or more. The chain carries TRBV27 and TRBJ1-6; the D is unclear. Germline-derived CDR1 and CDR2 are MNHEY and SMNVEV (reference sequence). V lost 5 bases to trimming and J lost 4 bases, with 12 bases between them. This CDR3 region has 15 residues. CDR3 protein: CASSQNLGYNSPLHF. CDR3 coding DNA: TGTGCCAGCAGTCAGAACTTAGGATATAATTCACCCCTCCACTTT.

As to this clonotype: The germline gene is not matched at one end of the junction; a read error may be the cause. The chain couples TRBV5-1 to TRBJ2-5; TRBD1 might be the D (6 bases). Per the germline V gene, CDR1 is SGHRS and CDR2 is YFSETQ. This CDR3 has 15 amino acids. The DNA of the CDR3 is TGCGCCAGCACAAAGATACAGGGTGGGTCAGAGACCCGGTACTTC. It yields the protein CASTKIQGGSETRYF.

This clonotype occurred a few times. The chain is built from TRBV7-3 and TRBJ1-2; 8 positions match TRBD1. Germline V gives CDR1 SGHTA, CDR2 FQGTGA. The CDR3 spans 13 residues. The V segment lost 4 bases and the J segment 8 bases; nucleotides outside the gene matches: 6. The CDR3 loop reads CASSSDRGKGYTF. Written as DNA, the CDR3 is TGTGCCAGCAGCTCTGACAGGGGTAAAGGCTACACCTTC. Supplemented by reference TRBV7-3 and TRBJ1-2, the full variable domain reads GAGVSQTPSNKVTEKGKYVELRCDPISGHTALYWYRQSLGQGPEFLIYFQGTGAADDSGLPNDRFFAVRPEGSVSTLKIQRTERGDSAVYLCASSSDRGKGYTFGSGTRLTVV.

The chain uses TRBV18 and TRBJ2-6; TRBD1 is a possible D gene (6 bases). The CDR3 consists of 18 residues. Germline V gives CDR1 KGHSH, CDR2 LQKENI. Trimming stripped 3 bases from V and 0 bases from J, with 15 bases between. In nucleotides, the CDR3 is TGTGCCAGCTCACCGCCCGGGACACGATTCTCTGGGGCCAACGTCCTGACTTTC. Protein product: CASSPPGTRFSGANVLTF.

V is TRBV6-1 and J is TRBJ1-5; TRBD1 matches 10 bases. The length of the CDR3 is 17 residues. From germline, CDR1 is MNHNS and CDR2 SASEGT. The V segment lost 3 bases and the J segment 1 base; nucleotides outside the gene matches: 6. DNA for the CDR3: TGTGCCAGCAGTGAGGGACAGGGGCTTCGCAGCAATCAGCCCCAGCATTTT. Encoded protein: CASSEGQGLRSNQPQHF.

The V call is TRBV6-1, the J call TRBJ2-7, with 11 bases that match TRBD2. Germline trimming cut 6 bases from V and 3 bases from J; bases unmatched to any gene: 7. This CDR3 region has 15 residues. The V gene's germline CDR1 is MNHNS and CDR2 SASEGT. The CDR3 reads CASRSLAGAIYEQYF. CDR3 sequence (DNA): TGTGCCAGCAGGTCACTAGCGGGAGCGATCTACGAGCAGTACTTC.

This clonotype was seen a few times. The rearrangement links TRBV12-3 or TRBV12-4 to TRBJ1-2; D is uncertain. The germline V and J ends were trimmed by 1 base and 5 bases, with 17 bases remaining between them. The CDR3 extends over 16 amino acids. In DNA form, the CDR3 reads TGTGCCAGCAGTTTAGTTGGACTGAGTGCTCCTTATGGCTACACCTTC. Protein: CASSLVGLSAPYGYTF.

This clonotype was seen a few times. This chain joins TRBV15 and TRBJ2-1, with 8 bases matching TRBD2. CDR3 length: 15 residues. J gave up 7 bases and V 0 bases, and 5 bases lay outside the gene matches. Germline V gene lookup returns CDR1 LNHNV and CDR2 YYDKDF (reference sequence). CDR3 DNA sequence: TGTGCCACCAGCAGAGAGGGGACTAGAGGGAATGAGCAGTTCTTC. This translates into CATSREGTRGNEQFF.